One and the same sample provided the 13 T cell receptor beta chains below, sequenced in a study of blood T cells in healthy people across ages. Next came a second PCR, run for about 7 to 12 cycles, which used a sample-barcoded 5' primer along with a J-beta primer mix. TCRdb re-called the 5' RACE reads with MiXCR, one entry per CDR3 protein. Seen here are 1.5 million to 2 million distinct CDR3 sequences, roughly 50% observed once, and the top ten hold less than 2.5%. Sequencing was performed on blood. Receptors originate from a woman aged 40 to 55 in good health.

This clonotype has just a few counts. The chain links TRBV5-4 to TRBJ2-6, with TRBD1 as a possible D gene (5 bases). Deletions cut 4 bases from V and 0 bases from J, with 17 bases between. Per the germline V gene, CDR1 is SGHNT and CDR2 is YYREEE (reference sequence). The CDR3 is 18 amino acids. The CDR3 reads CASSTFQGGVSGANVLTF. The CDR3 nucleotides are TGTGCCAGCAGCACCTTCCAGGGTGGAGTCTCTGGGGCCAACGTCCTGACTTTC. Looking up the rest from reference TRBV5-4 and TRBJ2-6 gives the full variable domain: ETGVTQSPTHLIKTRGQQVTLRCSSQSGHNTVSWYQQALGQGPQFIFQYYREEENGRGNFPPRFSGLQFPNYSSELNVNALELDDSALYLCASSTFQGGVSGANVLTFGAGSRLTVL.

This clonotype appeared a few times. CDR3 nucleotide sequence: TGTGCCAGCAGCAAAAGGATAACGAGGACGCAGTATTTT. This encodes CASSKRITRTQYF. This chain links TRBV21-1 with TRBJ2-3. TRBV21-1 is listed as a pseudogene. This CDR3 is 13 amino acids long.

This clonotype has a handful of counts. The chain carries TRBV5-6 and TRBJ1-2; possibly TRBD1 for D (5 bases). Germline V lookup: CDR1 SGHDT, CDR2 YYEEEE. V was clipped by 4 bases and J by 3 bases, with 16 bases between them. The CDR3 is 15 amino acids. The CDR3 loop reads CASSLDRRTYYGYTF. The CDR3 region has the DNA TGTGCCAGCAGCCTAGACAGACGGACCTACTATGGCTACACCTTC. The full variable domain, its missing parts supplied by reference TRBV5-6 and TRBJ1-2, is DAGVTQSPTHLIKTRGQQVTLRCSPKSGHDTVSWYQQALGQGPQFIFQYYEEEERQRGNFPDRFSGHQFPNYSSELNVNALLLGDSALYLCASSLDRRTYYGYTFGSGTRLTVV.

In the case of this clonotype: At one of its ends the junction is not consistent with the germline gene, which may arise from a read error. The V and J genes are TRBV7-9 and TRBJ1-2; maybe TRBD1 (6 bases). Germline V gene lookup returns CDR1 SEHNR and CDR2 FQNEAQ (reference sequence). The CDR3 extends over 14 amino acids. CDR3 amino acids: CAGSLAGGGYGYTF. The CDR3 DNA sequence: TGTGCCGGCAGCTTAGCCGGGGGCGGCTATGGCTACACCTTC.

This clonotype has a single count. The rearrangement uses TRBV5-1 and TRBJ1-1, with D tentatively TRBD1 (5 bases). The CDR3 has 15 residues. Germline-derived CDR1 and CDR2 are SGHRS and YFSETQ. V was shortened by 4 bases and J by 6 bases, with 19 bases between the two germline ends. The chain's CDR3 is CASSRGPREDAEAFF. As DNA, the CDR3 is TGCGCCAGCAGCAGGGGACCGCGCGAGGACGCTGAAGCTTTCTTT. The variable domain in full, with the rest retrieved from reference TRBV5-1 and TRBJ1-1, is KAGVTQTPRYLIKTRGQQVTLSCSPISGHRSVSWYQQTPGQGLQFLFEYFSETQRNKGNFPGRFSGRQFSNSRSEMNVSTLELGDSALYLCASSRGPREDAEAFFGQGTRLTVV.

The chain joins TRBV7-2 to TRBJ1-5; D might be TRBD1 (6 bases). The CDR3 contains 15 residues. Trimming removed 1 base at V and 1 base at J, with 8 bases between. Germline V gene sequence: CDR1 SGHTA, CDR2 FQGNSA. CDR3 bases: TGTGCCAGCAGCTTAGTGACAGGCAGCAATCAGCCCCAGCATTTT. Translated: CASSLVTGSNQPQHF. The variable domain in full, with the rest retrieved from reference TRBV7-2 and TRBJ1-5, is GAGVSQSPSNKVTEKGKDVELRCDPISGHTALYWYRQSLGQGLEFLIYFQGNSAPDKSGLPSDRFSAERTGGSVSTLTIQRTQQEDSAVYLCASSLVTGSNQPQHFGDGTRLSIL.

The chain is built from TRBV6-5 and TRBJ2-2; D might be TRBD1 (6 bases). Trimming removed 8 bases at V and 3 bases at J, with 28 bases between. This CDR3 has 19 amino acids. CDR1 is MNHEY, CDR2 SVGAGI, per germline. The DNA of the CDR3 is TGTGCCAGCGTTAGGGGACACCTTTCTCCCAATCAAGACACCGGGGAGCTGTTTTTT. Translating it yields CASVRGHLSPNQDTGELFF.

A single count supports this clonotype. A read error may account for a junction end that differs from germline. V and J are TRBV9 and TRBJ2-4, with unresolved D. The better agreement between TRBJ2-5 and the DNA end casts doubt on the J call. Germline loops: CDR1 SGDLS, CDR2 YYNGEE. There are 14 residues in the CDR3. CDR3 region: CASSVLFDQKTQYF. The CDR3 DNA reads TGTGCCAGCAGCGTCCTATTTGACCAAAAGACCCAGTACTTC.

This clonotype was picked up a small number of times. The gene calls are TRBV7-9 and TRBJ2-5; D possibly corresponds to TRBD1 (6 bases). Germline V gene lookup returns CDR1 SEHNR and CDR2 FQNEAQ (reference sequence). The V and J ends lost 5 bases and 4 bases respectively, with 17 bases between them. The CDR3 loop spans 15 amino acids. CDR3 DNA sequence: TGTGCCAGCAGCCCCCAAAACAGGGTCGGAGAGACCCAGTACTTC. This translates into CASSPQNRVGETQYF.

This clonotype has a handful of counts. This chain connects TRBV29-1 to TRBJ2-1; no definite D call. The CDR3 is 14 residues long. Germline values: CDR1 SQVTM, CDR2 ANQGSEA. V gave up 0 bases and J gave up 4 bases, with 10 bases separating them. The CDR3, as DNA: TGCAGCGTTGAAGAGGGTGTAACTTACAATGAGCAGTTCTTC. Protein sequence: CSVEEGVTYNEQFF.

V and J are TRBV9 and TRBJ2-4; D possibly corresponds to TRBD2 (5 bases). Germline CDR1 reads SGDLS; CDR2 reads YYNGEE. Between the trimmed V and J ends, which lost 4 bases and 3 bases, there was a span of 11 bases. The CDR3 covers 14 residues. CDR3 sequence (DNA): TGTGCCAGCAGCCCCGGGGAGCGCAAAAACATTCAGTACTTC. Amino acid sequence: CASSPGERKNIQYF.

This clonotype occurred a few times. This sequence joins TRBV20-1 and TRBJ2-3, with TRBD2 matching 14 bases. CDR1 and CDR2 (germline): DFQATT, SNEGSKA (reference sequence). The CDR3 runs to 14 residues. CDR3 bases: TGCAGGGAGGGACTAGCGGGGGCCACAGATACGCAGTATTTT. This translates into CREGLAGATDTQYF.

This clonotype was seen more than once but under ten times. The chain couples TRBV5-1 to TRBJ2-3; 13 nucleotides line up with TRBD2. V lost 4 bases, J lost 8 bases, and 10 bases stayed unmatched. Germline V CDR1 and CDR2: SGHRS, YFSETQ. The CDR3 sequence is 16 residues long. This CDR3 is CASSGGTSGARGTQYF. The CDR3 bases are TGCGCCAGCAGCGGCGGGACTAGCGGGGCGCGTGGTACGCAGTATTTT.